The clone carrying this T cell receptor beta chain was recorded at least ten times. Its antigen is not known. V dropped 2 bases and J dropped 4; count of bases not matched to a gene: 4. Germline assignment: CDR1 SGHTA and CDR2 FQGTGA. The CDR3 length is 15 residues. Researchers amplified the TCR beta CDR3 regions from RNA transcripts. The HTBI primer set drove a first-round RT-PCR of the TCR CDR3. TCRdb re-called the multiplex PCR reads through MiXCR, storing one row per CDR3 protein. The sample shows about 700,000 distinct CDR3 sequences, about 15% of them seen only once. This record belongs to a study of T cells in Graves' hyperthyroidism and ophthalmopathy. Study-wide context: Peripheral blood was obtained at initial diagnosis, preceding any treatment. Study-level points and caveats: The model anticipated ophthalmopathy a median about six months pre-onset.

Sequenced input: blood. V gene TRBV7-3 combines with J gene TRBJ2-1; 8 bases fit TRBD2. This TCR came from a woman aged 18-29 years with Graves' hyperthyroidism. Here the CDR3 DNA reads TGTGCCAGCAGCTTAGGCCGCGGGGGGTACAATGAGCAGTTCTTC. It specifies CASSLGRGGYNEQFF.